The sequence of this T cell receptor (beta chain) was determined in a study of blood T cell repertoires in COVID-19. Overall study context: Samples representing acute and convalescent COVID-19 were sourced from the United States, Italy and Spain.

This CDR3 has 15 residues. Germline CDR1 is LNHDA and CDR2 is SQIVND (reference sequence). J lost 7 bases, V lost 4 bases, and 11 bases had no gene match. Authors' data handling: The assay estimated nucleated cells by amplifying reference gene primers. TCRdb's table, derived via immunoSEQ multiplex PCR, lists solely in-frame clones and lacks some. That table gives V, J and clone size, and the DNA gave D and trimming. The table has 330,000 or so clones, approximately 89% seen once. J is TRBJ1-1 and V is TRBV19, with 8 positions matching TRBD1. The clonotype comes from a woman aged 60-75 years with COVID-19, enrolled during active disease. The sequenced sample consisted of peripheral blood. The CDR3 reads CASSKTTGVGGEAFF. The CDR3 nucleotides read TGTGCCAGTAGTAAGACGACAGGGGTGGGGGGTGAAGCTTTCTTT.